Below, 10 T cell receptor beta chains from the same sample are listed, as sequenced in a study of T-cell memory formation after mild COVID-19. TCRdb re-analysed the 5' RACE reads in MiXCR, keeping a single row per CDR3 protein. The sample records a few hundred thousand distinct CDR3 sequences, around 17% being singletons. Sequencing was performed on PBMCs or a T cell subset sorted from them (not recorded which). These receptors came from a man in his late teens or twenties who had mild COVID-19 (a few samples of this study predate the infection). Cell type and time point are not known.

The CDR3 nucleotides are TGTGCCAGCAGCCCCCCGGGGCCACCCTACGAGCAGTACTTC. It yields the protein CASSPPGPPYEQYF. V usage is TRBV5-4 and J usage is TRBJ2-7; possibly TRBD1 or TRBD2 for D (5 bases each). This CDR3 is built from 14 residues. Trimming took off 4 bases at V and 2 bases at J, with 13 bases between the two ends. CDR1 is SGHNT and CDR2 is YYREEE in the germline V gene (reference sequence).

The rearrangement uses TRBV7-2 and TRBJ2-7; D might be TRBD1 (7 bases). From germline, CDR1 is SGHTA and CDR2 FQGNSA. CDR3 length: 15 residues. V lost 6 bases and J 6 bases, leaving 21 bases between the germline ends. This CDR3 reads CASRREAGGRGEQYF. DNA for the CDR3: TGTGCCAGCAGGAGGGAGGCAGGGGGTCGGGGCGAGCAGTACTTC.

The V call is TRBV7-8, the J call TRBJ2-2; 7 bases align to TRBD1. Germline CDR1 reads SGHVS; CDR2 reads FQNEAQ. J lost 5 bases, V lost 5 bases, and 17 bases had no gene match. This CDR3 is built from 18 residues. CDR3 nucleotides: TGTGCCAGCAGCAGAATTTGGGCTTGGACAGGAAGGACCGGGGAGCTGTTTTTT. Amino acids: CASSRIWAWTGRTGELFF.

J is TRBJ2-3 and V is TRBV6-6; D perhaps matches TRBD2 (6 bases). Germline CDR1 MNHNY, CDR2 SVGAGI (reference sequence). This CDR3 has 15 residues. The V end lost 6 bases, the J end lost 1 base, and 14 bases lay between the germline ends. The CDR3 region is CASSPSGLRTDTQYF. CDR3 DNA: TGTGCCAGCAGCCCTTCGGGACTCCGCACAGATACGCAGTATTTT.

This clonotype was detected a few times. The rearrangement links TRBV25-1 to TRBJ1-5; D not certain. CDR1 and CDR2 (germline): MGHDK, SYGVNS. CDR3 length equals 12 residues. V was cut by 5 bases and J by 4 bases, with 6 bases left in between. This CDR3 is CASSSGNQPQHF. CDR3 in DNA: TGTGCCAGCAGTTCTGGGAATCAGCCCCAGCATTTT.

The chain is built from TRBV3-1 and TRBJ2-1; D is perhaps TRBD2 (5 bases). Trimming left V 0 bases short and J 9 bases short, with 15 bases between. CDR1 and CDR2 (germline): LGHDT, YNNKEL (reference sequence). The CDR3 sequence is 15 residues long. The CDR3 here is CASSQELGFRGEQFF. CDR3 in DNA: TGTGCCAGCAGCCAAGAGTTGGGCTTCCGGGGTGAGCAGTTCTTC.

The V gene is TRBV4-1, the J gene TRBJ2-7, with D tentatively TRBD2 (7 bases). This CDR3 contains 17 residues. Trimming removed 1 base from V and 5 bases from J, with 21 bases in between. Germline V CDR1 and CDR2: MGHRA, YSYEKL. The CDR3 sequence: CASSQVLGGGPFDEQYF. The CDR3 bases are TGCGCCAGCAGCCAAGTCTTAGGGGGGGGCCCGTTCGACGAGCAGTACTTC.

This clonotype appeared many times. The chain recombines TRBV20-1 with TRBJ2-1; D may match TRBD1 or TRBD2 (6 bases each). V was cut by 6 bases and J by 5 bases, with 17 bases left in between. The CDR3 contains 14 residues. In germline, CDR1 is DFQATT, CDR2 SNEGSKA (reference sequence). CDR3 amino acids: CSAPRGGGNNEQFF. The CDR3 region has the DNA TGCAGTGCCCCCCGCGGAGGGGGGAACAATGAGCAGTTCTTC.

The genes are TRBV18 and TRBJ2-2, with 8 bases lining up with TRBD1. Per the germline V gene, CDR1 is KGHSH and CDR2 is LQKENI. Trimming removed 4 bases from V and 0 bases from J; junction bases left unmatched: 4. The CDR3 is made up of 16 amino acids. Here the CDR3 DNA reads TGTGCCAGCTCACGCGGACAGGGAGCGAACACCGGGGAGCTGTTTTTT. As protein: CASSRGQGANTGELFF.

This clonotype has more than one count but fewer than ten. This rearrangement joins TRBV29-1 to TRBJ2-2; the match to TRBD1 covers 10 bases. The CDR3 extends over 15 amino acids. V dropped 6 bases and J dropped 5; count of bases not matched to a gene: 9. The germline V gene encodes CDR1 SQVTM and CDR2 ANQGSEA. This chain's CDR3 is CSVLTGGPWTGELFF. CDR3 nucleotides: TGCAGCGTGCTGACAGGGGGCCCGTGGACCGGGGAGCTGTTTTTT.